Each of the 28 T cell receptor beta chains below was sequenced from the same sample in a study of T cells in tuberculosis. Sequenced by immunoSEQ multiplex PCR; TCRdb stores in-frame clones only, minus some. The repertoire holds roughly 44,000 clones, with over 90% as singletons. The sequencing input was PBMCs. The receptors here all came from a donor aged 10 to 29 with latent tuberculosis or without tuberculosis infection.

The V and J genes are TRBV30 and TRBJ1-1, with TRBD1 identical over 8 bases. Germline-derived CDR1 and CDR2 are GTSNPN and SVGIG (reference sequence). V lost 3 bases to trimming and J lost 0 bases; unmatched junction nucleotides: 3. There are 14 residues in the CDR3. The CDR3 loop is CAWRWDRMNTEAFF. The CDR3 bases are TGTGCCTGGAGGTGGGACAGGATGAACACTGAAGCTTTCTTT.

The chain employs TRBV6-1 and TRBJ2-3; 10 nucleotides line up with TRBD1. V lost 6 bases, J lost 4 bases, and 4 bases stayed unmatched. The CDR3 contains 14 residues. Germline CDR1 and CDR2: MNHNS and SASEGT. The CDR3 spells CASRGQGNADTQYF. As DNA, the CDR3 is TGTGCCAGCAGGGGACAGGGGAATGCAGATACGCAGTATTTT.

The rearrangement links TRBV12-5 to TRBJ1-5; D remains ambiguous. Germline V gene sequence: CDR1 LGHNT, CDR2 FRNRAP. CDR3 size: 15 residues. Trimming left V 4 bases short and J 0 bases short, with 10 bases between. The CDR3 spells CASGWEGNSNQPQHF. The CDR3, as DNA: TGTGCTAGTGGTTGGGAGGGAAATAGCAATCAGCCCCAGCATTTT.

V usage is TRBV5-6 and J usage is TRBJ1-5; TRBD1 matches at 7 bases. Trimming cost V 1 base and J 0 bases; bases outside gene matches: 4. From germline, CDR1 is SGHDT and CDR2 YYEEEE. This CDR3 has 16 residues. The CDR3 DNA sequence: TGTGCCAGCAGCTTGTGGACAGGCAATAGCAATCAGCCCCAGCATTTT. Its translation is CASSLWTGNSNQPQHF.

The chain recombines TRBV18 with TRBJ2-1, with 9 positions matching TRBD2. The CDR3 is 13 amino acids. After removal of 6 bases from V and 9 bases from J, the junction contained 6 bases not matched to a gene. Germline assignment: CDR1 KGHSH and CDR2 LQKENI. CDR3 loop: CASSQLAGSEQFF. CDR3 DNA: TGTGCCAGCTCCCAGCTAGCGGGAAGTGAGCAGTTCTTC.

The J gene is TRBJ2-1, the V gene TRBV5-4, with a tentative D call TRBD1 (7 bases). Germline CDR1 reads SGHNT; CDR2 reads YYREEE (reference sequence). This CDR3 comprises 14 residues. V lost 2 bases and J lost 10, with 16 bases in between. The CDR3 sequence: CASSFRQGGGEQFF. CDR3 DNA sequence: TGTGCCAGCAGCTTCCGACAGGGTGGAGGGGAGCAGTTCTTC.

V usage is TRBV18 and J usage is TRBJ2-1, with a weak D call TRBD2 (7 bases). The V end was cut by 0 bases, the J end by 8 bases, with 11 bases between. From germline, CDR1 is KGHSH and CDR2 LQKENI. The CDR3 contains 14 residues. The CDR3 coding sequence is TGTGCCAGCTCACCACCGGGGGGGGCATATGAGCAGTTCTTC. It codes for CASSPPGGAYEQFF.

The chain uses TRBV6-5 and TRBJ1-1; the D is unclear. Germline V gene lookup returns CDR1 MNHEY and CDR2 SVGAGI. The CDR3 has 16 amino acids. With 0 bases removed from V and 2 bases from J, the gap between germline ends came to 13 bases. CDR3 residues: CASSYSEEGRNTEAFF. CDR3 DNA sequence: TGTGCCAGCAGTTACTCCGAGGAGGGTCGAAACACTGAAGCTTTCTTT.

This clone was recorded once. V is TRBV19 and J is TRBJ2-2; D possibly corresponds to TRBD1 (6 bases). The germline gives CDR1 LNHDA, CDR2 SQIVND (reference sequence). V was pared by 7 bases and J by 5 bases, with 14 bases between. There are 14 residues in the CDR3. The CDR3: CASTAGVGTGELFF. The CDR3 DNA sequence: TGTGCCAGTACCGCAGGGGTGGGAACCGGGGAGCTGTTTTTT.

The V call is TRBV5-1, the J call TRBJ1-4; the D is unclear. Germline CDR1 SGHRS, CDR2 YFSETQ. V lost 4 bases and J 8 bases, leaving 18 bases between the germline ends. The CDR3 length is 15 residues. CDR3 in amino acids: CASSPTGRVNEKLFF. The CDR3 coding sequence is TGCGCCAGCAGCCCTACGGGGAGGGTGAACGAAAAACTGTTTTTT.

The V and J genes are TRBV2 and TRBJ2-2, with 7 bases matching TRBD1. Trimming cost V 7 bases and J 5 bases; bases outside gene matches: 10. The CDR3 covers 15 residues. Germline V gives CDR1 SNHLY, CDR2 FYNNEI. The CDR3 here is CASTKQGRETGELFF. The CDR3 DNA reads as TGTGCCAGCACTAAACAGGGGAGAGAGACCGGGGAGCTGTTTTTT. Supplemented by reference TRBV2 and TRBJ2-2, the full variable domain reads EPEVTQTPSHQVTQMGQEVILRCVPISNHLYFYWYRQILGQKVEFLVSFYNNEISEKSEIFDDQFSVERPDGSNFTLKIRSTKLEDSAMYFCASTKQGRETGELFFGEGSRLTVL.

The chain recombines TRBV13 with TRBJ1-2, with 8 bases matching TRBD1. With 1 base clipped from V and 2 bases from J, the junction kept 6 bases outside the gene matches. CDR1 and CDR2 (germline): PRHDT, FYEKMQ (reference sequence). The CDR3 totals 16 residues. CDR3 region: CASSLARQGANYGYTF. The CDR3 bases are TGTGCCAGCAGCTTAGCCCGGCAGGGGGCCAACTATGGCTACACCTTC. The full variable domain, with the rest looked up from reference TRBV13 and TRBJ1-2, is AAGVIQSPRHLIKEKRETATLKCYPIPRHDTVYWYQQGPGQDPQFLISFYEKMQSDKGSIPDRFSAQQFSDYHSELNMSSLELGDSALYFCASSLARQGANYGYTFGSGTRLTVV.

In nucleotides, the CDR3 is TGTGCCAGCAGTGACCAGGGGGCGACAGATACGCAGTATTTT. Residues: CASSDQGATDTQYF. V gene TRBV6-1 combines with J gene TRBJ2-3; 8 positions match TRBD1. Germline V gene lookup returns CDR1 MNHNS and CDR2 SASEGT. V shed 3 bases, J shed 3 bases, and the junction held 2 bases outside the gene matches. CDR3 length: 14 residues.

The chain recombines TRBV5-5 with TRBJ2-3, with 9 bases lining up with TRBD2. J gave up 0 bases and V 6 bases, and 8 bases lay outside the gene matches. Germline values: CDR1 SGHKS, CDR2 YYEKEE (reference sequence). The CDR3 totals 16 residues. Written as DNA, the CDR3 is TGTGCCAGCAACGGCGGGGGGGCTTGGAGCACAGATACGCAGTATTTT. This translates into CASNGGGAWSTDTQYF.

This clone was counted only a few times. CDR3 loop: CASSLLWGQLTEAFF. CDR3 nucleotide sequence: TGTGCCAGCAGCCTCCTATGGGGACAGTTAACTGAAGCTTTCTTT. V and J are TRBV11-2 and TRBJ1-1, with 7 bases lining up with TRBD1. The CDR3 consists of 15 residues. CDR1 is SGHAT and CDR2 is FQNNGV in the germline V gene. V dropped 5 bases and J dropped 5; count of bases not matched to a gene: 11.

This sequence joins TRBV5-6 and TRBJ2-7; a weak D match, TRBD1 (6 bases). The CDR3 covers 14 residues. The germline V and J ends were trimmed by 2 bases and 2 bases, with 11 bases remaining between them. From germline, CDR1 is SGHDT and CDR2 YYEEEE. CDR3 DNA sequence: TGTGCCAGCAGCTTCTCAGGGGTCCCCTACGAGCAGTACTTC. Amino acids: CASSFSGVPYEQYF.

This chain joins TRBV6-6 and TRBJ1-4; TRBD1 is a possible D gene (5 bases). V lost 11 bases to trimming and J lost 0 bases, with 13 bases between them. CDR3 length: 14 amino acids. The germline V gene encodes CDR1 MNHNY and CDR2 SVGAGI (reference sequence). DNA for the CDR3: TGTGCCGGACAAGGACCCACAACTAATGAAAAACTGTTTTTT. It translates to CAGQGPTTNEKLFF.

The V call is TRBV19, the J call TRBJ2-1; 7 bases agree with TRBD1. The junction had 12 bases not matched to a gene; V was cut back by 0 bases and J by 7 bases. The CDR3 is made up of 17 amino acids. Germline CDR1 reads LNHDA; CDR2 reads SQIVND (reference sequence). The CDR3 protein is CASSIEGGDYSRNEQFF. Written as DNA, the CDR3 is TGTGCCAGTAGTATAGAAGGGGGCGACTACTCTAGGAATGAGCAGTTCTTC.

This clone appeared a single time. The chain links TRBV5-1 to TRBJ1-1; the D gene is possibly TRBD1 (5 bases). The CDR3 runs 14 residues. V was cut by 4 bases and J by 4 bases, with 14 bases left in between. Germline CDR1 is SGHRS and CDR2 is YFSETQ. Here the CDR3 DNA reads TGCGCCAGCAGCATCGACGGGGGTCGCACTGAAGCTTTCTTT. Its translation: CASSIDGGRTEAFF.

Here the CDR3 reads CASSLIGTGGNTEAFF. DNA of the CDR3: TGTGCCAGCAGTTTAATAGGGACAGGGGGGAATACTGAAGCTTTCTTT. This chain uses TRBV27 with TRBJ1-1; TRBD1 matches 11 bases. Looked up from germline, CDR1 is MNHEY and CDR2 is SMNVEV (reference sequence). After removal of 2 bases from V and 5 bases from J, the junction contained 7 bases not matched to a gene. This CDR3 region has 16 residues.

This chain uses TRBV19 with TRBJ2-1; 7 positions agree with TRBD1. The V segment lost 10 bases and the J segment 0 bases; nucleotides outside the gene matches: 6. This CDR3 region has 14 residues. CDR1 and CDR2 from the germline V gene are LNHDA and SQIVND (reference sequence). The CDR3 spells CATQTGSSYNEQFF. CDR3 DNA: TGTGCCACACAGACAGGGAGCTCCTACAATGAGCAGTTCTTC.

V is TRBV11-2 and J is TRBJ2-3; 7 nucleotides line up with TRBD1. J was trimmed by 2 bases and V by 6 bases; bases with no gene match: 11. The length of the CDR3 is 16 residues. From germline, CDR1 is SGHAT and CDR2 FQNNGV. CDR3 residues: CASSSIRDSHTDTQYF. DNA for the CDR3: TGTGCCAGCAGTTCGATCCGGGACAGTCACACAGATACGCAGTATTTT.

V and J are TRBV7-3 and TRBJ2-7; 13 bases align to TRBD2. CDR1 and CDR2 from the germline V gene are SGHTA and FQGTGA. The CDR3 has 18 amino acids. V was pared by 2 bases and J by 0 bases, with 7 bases of the junction left unmatched. In DNA, the CDR3 is TGTGCCAGCAGCTTACATACCGGGACTAGCGGGGTCTCCTACGAGCAGTACTTC. The encoded protein is CASSLHTGTSGVSYEQYF. The variable domain in full, with the rest retrieved from reference TRBV7-3 and TRBJ2-7, is GAGVSQTPSNKVTEKGKYVELRCDPISGHTALYWYRQSLGQGPEFLIYFQGTGAADDSGLPNDRFFAVRPEGSVSTLKIQRTERGDSAVYLCASSLHTGTSGVSYEQYFGPGTRLTVT.

In this sample, this clone turned up once. V is TRBV2 and J is TRBJ1-2, with a tentative D call TRBD1 (5 bases). CDR1 is SNHLY and CDR2 is FYNNEI in the germline V gene. CDR3 length equals 14 residues. Trimming shortened V by 6 bases and J by 0 bases, and 11 bases separated the two germline ends. CDR3 in DNA: TGTGCCAGCAGCAGACAGAATCCTAACTATGGCTACACCTTC. Its protein product is CASSRQNPNYGYTF.

This chain joins TRBV29-1 and TRBJ2-1, with TRBD1 identical over 9 bases. Germline V gives CDR1 SQVTM, CDR2 ANQGSEA. Trimming at V came to 1 base and at J to 7 bases, leaving 8 bases not matched to a gene. CDR3 size: 15 residues. The CDR3 loop is CSVEVLGTGLNEQFF. CDR3 DNA: TGCAGCGTTGAAGTCCTCGGGACAGGGTTAAATGAGCAGTTCTTC.

The chain links TRBV5-6 to TRBJ2-1; TRBD2 agrees at 14 bases. V was clipped by 5 bases and J by 4 bases; unmatched bases: 11. Germline V gene data show CDR1 as SGHDT and CDR2 as YYEEEE. There are 18 residues in the CDR3. The CDR3 region has the DNA TGTGCCAGCAGTTCGCCGGGACTAGCGGGAGTATCGTACAATGAGCAGTTCTTC. Encoded protein: CASSSPGLAGVSYNEQFF.

The chain has TRBV19 and TRBJ1-1, with TRBD1 matching 9 bases. Trimming at V came to 6 bases and at J to 0 bases, leaving 14 bases not matched to a gene. The CDR3 loop spans 18 amino acids. CDR1 and CDR2 from the germline V gene are LNHDA and SQIVND (reference sequence). This CDR3 reads CASRAPPDRGGMNTEAFF. CDR3 DNA: TGTGCCAGTAGGGCACCTCCGGACAGGGGAGGGATGAACACTGAAGCTTTCTTT. Variable domain in full (rest from reference TRBV19 and TRBJ1-1): DGGITQSPKYLFRKEGQNVTLSCEQNLNHDAMYWYRQDPGQGLRLIYYSQIVNDFQKGDIAEGYSVSREKKESFPLTVTSAQKNPTAFYLCASRAPPDRGGMNTEAFFGQGTRLTVV.

The chain joins TRBV6-4 to TRBJ2-3; perhaps TRBD2 as D (6 bases). The CDR3 totals 15 residues. The V gene's germline CDR1 is MRHNA and CDR2 SNTAGT. V lost 6 bases and J 5 bases, leaving 18 bases between the germline ends. CDR3 sequence reads: CASSPEGLGRDTQYF. The CDR3 coding sequence is TGTGCCAGCAGCCCGGAGGGACTTGGCCGAGATACGCAGTATTTT.